This T cell receptor (beta chain) was observed in a study of Graves' ophthalmopathy and Graves' hyperthyroidism. This clonotype was seen ten or more times. This CDR3 spans 13 amino acids. Germline loops: CDR1 MNHEY, CDR2 SVGAGI. V was trimmed by 5 bases and J by 8 bases, leaving 12 bases between them. Amplifying from RNA transcripts, the study obtained TCR beta CDR3 regions. The workflow started with a first-round RT-PCR run with HTBI primers and then moved on to a second-round multiplex PCR. TCRdb analysed the multiplex PCR reads with MiXCR anew, one entry per CDR3 protein. Among roughly 600,000 distinct CDR3 sequences listed, approximately 35% were seen once.

This TCR came from an adult man with Graves' hyperthyroidism. The chain carries TRBV6-5 and TRBJ1-4; maybe TRBD1 (6 bases). The specimen sequenced was peripheral blood or thyroid tissue (not recorded which). CDR3 nucleotides: TGTGCCAGCAGTCGGACAGTGGAAGAAAAACTGTTTTTT. It encodes CASSRTVEEKLFF.